The rows below give T cell receptor beta chains drawn from one sample of a study of blood T cells in healthy people across ages. TCRdb reanalysed the 5' RACE reads using MiXCR and keeps one entry per CDR3 protein. The sample shows 500,000 to 650,000 distinct CDR3 sequences, around a quarter of them seen only once. Separately, the same data were catalogued under a study of T cells of mothers and their children.

Sequenced: blood. These receptors all stem from a boy between 2 and 10 years old in good health. Each CDR3 is given without its conserved first and last residue.

V gene	J gene	CDR3 length	CDR3 protein
TRBV3-1	TRBJ2-1	15	ASSPITSASSYNEQF
TRBV5-1	TRBJ1-6	12	ASSLARLGSPLH
TRBV18	TRBJ1-1	14	ASSSGTGLVGTEAF
TRBV7-9	-	14	ASSFFGQGFIYEQY
TRBV5-1	TRBJ1-1	12	ASSLAPGRPEAF
TRBV12-3/TRBV12-4	TRBJ1-4	13	ASSLGTGGFEKLF
TRBV6-5	TRBJ1-2	9	ASSSVDGYT
TRBV3-1	TRBJ1-3	11	ASSQDQINTIY
TRBV7-2	TRBJ1-2	13	ASRLGRDSHYGYT
TRBV5-1	TRBJ2-2	14	ASSLALDKLSGELF
TRBV2	TRBJ2-7	10	ASSTGGGEQY
TRBV5-1	TRBJ2-1	14	ASSLEFGGLRDEQF
TRBV5-1	TRBJ2-3	12	ASSVERNTDTQY
TRBV29-1	TRBJ2-7	11	SVARGQGAEQY
TRBV6-6	TRBJ1-2	14	ASSLDRDRGHRGYT
TRBV12-3/TRBV12-4	-	11	ASSWGTRNEQF
TRBV5-1	TRBJ2-2	11	ASSLDRTGELF
TRBV3-1	TRBJ2-7	13	ASSQATSGGLGQY
TRBV12-3/TRBV12-4	TRBJ2-5	11	ASSYDGEETQY
TRBV5-1	TRBJ1-5	11	ASSAGGNQPQH
TRBV6-5	TRBJ2-1	13	ASSHLTAKHNEQF
TRBV5-1	TRBJ2-1	14	ASSLSGSTSYNEQF
TRBV7-9	TRBJ2-1	12	ASSGASGQNEQF
TRBV27	TRBJ2-3	11	ASSLYQPDTQY
TRBV7-9	TRBJ2-1	13	ASSFRDKPYNEQF
TRBV29-1	TRBJ2-5	10	SVGRVGETQY
TRBV7-2	-	10	ASSPRLNIQY
TRBV27	TRBJ1-5	13	ASRRTVDSNQPQH
TRBV7-9	TRBJ1-2	11	ASSPRENYGYT